The 27 T cell receptor beta chains below all came from one sample that was sequenced in a study of cytomegalovirus exposure and HLA in healthy donors. Use of 60 Vbeta and 13 Jbeta primers characterized the PCR. Only in-frame clones appear in the TCRdb table, and some are missing; sequencing was by immunoSEQ multiplex PCR. The table lists 95,000 to 150,000 clones, approximately 65% of them singletons, with more than 1.5% in the top ten. What was sequenced was PBMCs. All receptors come from a man between 18 and 35 years old in good health and CMV-seronegative.

This clone was picked up a small number of times. The V gene is TRBV15, the J gene TRBJ1-1; 9 bases agree with TRBD1. The germline gives CDR1 LNHNV, CDR2 YYDKDF (reference sequence). This CDR3 comprises 16 residues. Unmatched junction bases numbered 9, after V lost 3 bases and J lost 4 bases. The chain's CDR3 is CATSSGWGTGTTEAFF. Written as DNA, the CDR3 is TGTGCCACCAGCAGTGGATGGGGGACAGGGACCACTGAAGCTTTCTTT.

This chain connects TRBV28 to TRBJ2-5, with a weak D call TRBD2 (5 bases). Germline values: CDR1 MDHEN, CDR2 SYDVKM. Trimming took off 2 bases at V and 5 bases at J, with 15 bases between the two ends. The CDR3 sequence is 15 residues long. The DNA of the CDR3 is TGTGCCAGCAGTTTAAAGAATCCGGGAACGGAGACCCAGTACTTC. This gives the protein CASSLKNPGTETQYF.

The chain combines TRBV28 with TRBJ2-2; D perhaps matches TRBD1 (6 bases). Germline CDR1 and CDR2: MDHEN and SYDVKM. Trimming removed 3 bases at V and 3 bases at J, with 11 bases between. CDR3 length equals 15 residues. The CDR3 coding sequence is TGTGCCAGCAGTTTTTTGGGGGCAGACACCGGGGAGCTGTTTTTT. Residues: CASSFLGADTGELFF.

J is TRBJ1-1 and V is TRBV9; 9 bases are shared with TRBD1. The germline gives CDR1 SGDLS, CDR2 YYNGEE. The length of the CDR3 is 18 residues. The V and J ends lost 3 bases and 0 bases, in that order; junction bases with no gene match: 12. CDR3 in DNA: TGTGCCAGCAGCGCTGGACAGGGGATCAGCGCGGTGAACACTGAAGCTTTCTTT. It encodes CASSAGQGISAVNTEAFF.

The chain links TRBV9 to TRBJ2-7, with 11 bases that match TRBD2. This CDR3 has 16 residues. V lost 8 bases, J lost 0 bases, and 10 bases stayed unmatched. Per germline, CDR1 SGDLS and CDR2 YYNGEE. CDR3 region: CARTPGLAASSYEQYF. CDR3 DNA sequence: TGTGCCAGAACTCCGGGACTAGCGGCTAGCTCCTACGAGCAGTACTTC. The full variable domain, with the rest looked up from reference TRBV9 and TRBJ2-7, is DSGVTQTPKHLITATGQRVTLRCSPRSGDLSVYWYQQSLDQGLQFLIQYYNGEERAKGNILERFSAQQFPDLHSELNLSSLELGDSALYFCARTPGLAASSYEQYFGPGTRLTVT.

The chain joins TRBV6-1 to TRBJ1-1; no reliable D call. This CDR3 has 10 amino acids. With 5 bases removed from V and 7 bases from J, the gap between germline ends came to 5 bases. The germline CDR1 and CDR2 sequences are MNHNS and SASEGT. This CDR3 reads CASSSNEAFF. The CDR3 region has the DNA TGTGCCAGCAGTAGCAATGAAGCTTTCTTT.

The chain combines TRBV30 with TRBJ2-4; 9 bases align to TRBD2. V gave up 2 bases and J gave up 9 bases; unmatched junction bases: 14. Germline V lookup: CDR1 GTSNPN, CDR2 SVGIG (reference sequence). The CDR3 sequence is 16 residues long. The CDR3 coding sequence is TGTGCCTGGAGTTCAATTGGAGTAGCGGGAGTTGGCATTCAGTACTTC. As protein: CAWSSIGVAGVGIQYF.

The chain links TRBV27 to TRBJ2-7; TRBD2 matches at 12 bases. CDR1 is MNHEY, CDR2 SMNVEV, per germline (reference sequence). This CDR3 is built from 17 residues. The J segment lost 4 bases and the V segment lost 2 bases, leaving 9 bases of the junction unmatched. This CDR3 is CASSLASGRAVWYEQYF. The CDR3 DNA reads TGTGCCAGCAGTTTAGCTAGCGGGAGGGCCGTATGGTACGAGCAGTACTTC.

This clone came up a few times. This chain connects TRBV28 to TRBJ1-1, with D uncertain. V shed 0 bases and J shed 5 bases, with 13 bases lying between them. This CDR3 is built from 15 residues. Per the germline V gene, CDR1 is MDHEN and CDR2 is SYDVKM. The CDR3 coding sequence is TGTGCCAGCAGTTTATGGTGGGAGGAGAGAACTGAAGCTTTCTTT. It specifies CASSLWWEERTEAFF. Looking up the rest from reference TRBV28 and TRBJ1-1 gives the full variable domain: DVKVTQSSRYLVKRTGEKVFLECVQDMDHENMFWYRQDPGLGLRLIYFSYDVKMKEKGDIPEGYSVSREKKERFSLILESASTNQTSMYLCASSLWWEERTEAFFGQGTRLTVV.

The chain has TRBV27 and TRBJ1-2; TRBD1 aligns across 9 bases. With V trimmed by 4 bases and J by 4 bases, 10 bases remained unmatched. This CDR3 is built from 16 residues. Germline V CDR1 and CDR2: MNHEY, SMNVEV (reference sequence). The CDR3 protein is CASSYARTGGSYGYTF. The DNA for the CDR3 is TGTGCCAGCAGTTACGCTCGAACAGGGGGCAGCTATGGCTACACCTTC.

A word on this clone: Other DNA variants within this sample encode the same CDR3. The chain is built from TRBV9 and TRBJ1-2; possibly TRBD1 for D (6 bases). There are 15 residues in the CDR3. Trimming stripped 0 bases from V and 4 bases from J, with 13 bases between. Germline V gives CDR1 SGDLS, CDR2 YYNGEE. In DNA, the CDR3 is TGTGCCAGCAGCGTAGGCGACAGGTCGCTCTATGGCTACACCTTC. As protein: CASSVGDRSLYGYTF.

As for this clone: The junction shows a germline mismatch at one end, possibly a read error. The rearrangement links TRBV7-9 to TRBJ2-1; 7 nucleotides align to TRBD1. The CDR3 runs 14 residues. CDR1 and CDR2 from the germline V gene are SEHNR and FQNEAQ (reference sequence). The CDR3 nucleotides read TGTTCCAGCAGCTTCCCACAGGGGCCCAATGAGCAGTTCTTC. Protein: CSSSFPQGPNEQFF. Looking up the rest from reference TRBV7-9 and TRBJ2-1 gives the full variable domain: DTGVSQNPRHKITKRGQNVTFRCDPISEHNRLYWYRQTLGQGPEFLTYFQNEAQLEKSRLLSDRFSAERPKGSFSTLEIQRTEQGDSAMYLCSSSFPQGPNEQFFGPGTRLTVL.

The J gene is TRBJ1-5, the V gene TRBV28; 10 positions match TRBD1. CDR3 size: 13 residues. Germline V gene data show CDR1 as MDHEN and CDR2 as SYDVKM. The V and J ends lost 8 bases and 6 bases, in that order; junction bases with no gene match: 4. The CDR3 DNA reads as TGTGCCAGCGCCGGGACAGGGGTTCAGCCCCAGCATTTT. This translates into CASAGTGVQPQHF. The variable domain in full, completed from reference TRBV28 and TRBJ1-5, reads DVKVTQSSRYLVKRTGEKVFLECVQDMDHENMFWYRQDPGLGLRLIYFSYDVKMKEKGDIPEGYSVSREKKERFSLILESASTNQTSMYLCASAGTGVQPQHFGDGTRLSIL.

The rearrangement links TRBV15 to TRBJ2-2; 10 bases map to TRBD1. The junction had 8 bases not matched to a gene; V was cut back by 1 base and J by 9 bases. The CDR3 has 16 amino acids. Germline CDR1 LNHNV, CDR2 YYDKDF (reference sequence). As DNA, the CDR3 is TGTGCCACCAGCAGAGTAGGGACAGGGGTTAATAGGGAGCTGTTTTTT. It translates to CATSRVGTGVNRELFF.

V and J are TRBV28 and TRBJ1-2; TRBD1 aligns across 9 bases. The CDR3 is 17 amino acids. V lost 5 bases to trimming and J lost 3 bases; unmatched junction nucleotides: 13. Germline V lookup: CDR1 MDHEN, CDR2 SYDVKM. The CDR3 protein is CASSPSGTGSHHYGYTF. DNA of the CDR3: TGTGCCAGCAGTCCCTCCGGGACAGGGTCCCATCACTATGGCTACACCTTC.

The chain couples TRBV2 to TRBJ1-5; D unclear. Germline values: CDR1 SNHLY, CDR2 FYNNEI. The CDR3 loop spans 17 amino acids. Trimming stripped 2 bases from V and 1 base from J, with 15 bases between. CDR3 loop: CASSEPVSLSSNQPQHF. The DNA for the CDR3 is TGTGCCAGCAGTGAACCGGTCTCCCTTTCGAGCAATCAGCCCCAGCATTTT. The whole variable domain, filled in from reference TRBV2 and TRBJ1-5, reads EPEVTQTPSHQVTQMGQEVILRCVPISNHLYFYWYRQILGQKVEFLVSFYNNEISEKSEIFDDQFSVERPDGSNFTLKIRSTKLEDSAMYFCASSEPVSLSSNQPQHFGDGTRLSIL.

The genes are TRBV5-1 and TRBJ2-3; a weak D match, TRBD2 (5 bases). The CDR3 spans 16 residues. Germline CDR1 SGHRS, CDR2 YFSETQ. Trimming took off 1 base at V and 0 bases at J, with 12 bases between the two ends. The CDR3, as DNA: TGCGCCAGCAGCTTGAGGGCGGGCCATAGCACAGATACGCAGTATTTT. Encoded protein: CASSLRAGHSTDTQYF.

This chain connects TRBV5-4 to TRBJ1-1, with a tentative D call TRBD1 (5 bases). The germline V gene encodes CDR1 SGHNT and CDR2 YYREEE (reference sequence). This CDR3 spans 14 amino acids. Deletions cut 4 bases from V and 0 bases from J, with 10 bases between. The chain's CDR3 is CASSPATVNTEAFF. CDR3 DNA sequence: TGTGCCAGCAGCCCCGCGACAGTGAACACTGAAGCTTTCTTT.

The chain couples TRBV19 to TRBJ1-4; 7 bases are a match to TRBD1. The ends lost 9 bases at V and 4 bases at J; junction bases unmatched: 5. The CDR3 has 13 residues. Germline loops: CDR1 LNHDA, CDR2 SQIVND (reference sequence). DNA of the CDR3: TGTGCCAGCCGCAGGGGGTATAATGAAAAACTGTTTTTT. Protein product: CASRRGYNEKLFF.

This clone was recorded once. The chain couples TRBV19 to TRBJ1-5, with D uncertain. The V and J ends lost 3 bases and 0 bases respectively, with 12 bases between them. CDR1 and CDR2 (germline): LNHDA, SQIVND (reference sequence). The CDR3 is made up of 16 amino acids. The CDR3 sequence is CASSIFGGYSNQPQHF. The CDR3 coding sequence is TGTGCCAGTAGTATTTTTGGAGGTTATAGCAATCAGCCCCAGCATTTT.

V is TRBV6-6 and J is TRBJ1-1; D is possibly TRBD1 (6 bases). CDR3 size: 13 residues. Per germline, CDR1 MNHNY and CDR2 SVGAGI (reference sequence). Trimming removed 5 bases at V and 5 bases at J, with 12 bases between. The CDR3 is CASSVQGRTEAFF. The DNA of the CDR3 is TGTGCCAGCAGTGTTCAGGGGAGAACTGAAGCTTTCTTT.

V usage is TRBV9 and J usage is TRBJ1-1; a weak D match, TRBD1 (5 bases). The germline V gene has CDR1 SGDLS and CDR2 YYNGEE. The V end lost 0 bases, the J end lost 2 bases, and 20 bases lay between the germline ends. CDR3 length: 18 amino acids. For the CDR3, the DNA is TGTGCCAGCAGCGTAGGAGGCGGGGCGGGCGGGCGAAACACTGAAGCTTTCTTT. The encoded protein is CASSVGGGAGGRNTEAFF.

The chain links TRBV19 to TRBJ2-3; a possible D gene is TRBD1 (6 bases). V dropped 3 bases and J dropped 7 bases, with 11 bases sitting between them. This CDR3 comprises 13 residues. CDR1 and CDR2 (germline): LNHDA, SQIVND (reference sequence). CDR3 loop: CASSIEQGNTQYF. The CDR3 DNA reads as TGTGCCAGTAGTATTGAACAGGGTAATACGCAGTATTTT.

This clone was observed a handful of times. The chain combines TRBV6-5 with TRBJ1-1; 8 bases are a match to TRBD1. Germline V gene sequence: CDR1 MNHEY, CDR2 SVGAGI. Trimming took 5 bases from V and 1 from J; bases not matched to a gene: 6. The CDR3 consists of 15 residues. For the CDR3, the DNA is TGTGCCAGCAGTGTCGGGACAGGAGGGAACACTGAAGCTTTCTTT. Translated, it gives CASSVGTGGNTEAFF.

This chain connects TRBV18 to TRBJ2-7, with TRBD1 as a possible D gene (8 bases). Germline V gene lookup returns CDR1 KGHSH and CDR2 LQKENI. The germline V and J ends were trimmed by 6 bases and 7 bases, with 19 bases remaining between them. This CDR3 has 14 residues. The CDR3 spells CASSPGGTGGEQYF. CDR3 DNA: TGTGCCAGCTCTCCCGGGGGGACAGGAGGAGAGCAGTACTTC.

V and J are TRBV5-1 and TRBJ2-7; unclear D gene. Germline V gene data show CDR1 as SGHRS and CDR2 as YFSETQ. This CDR3 region has 12 residues. Trimming took 0 bases from V and 5 from J, leaving 6 bases between them. CDR3 DNA: TGCGCCAGCAGCTTGGTCGCGGACGAGCAGTACTTC. Protein: CASSLVADEQYF. Full variable domain (outside the CDR3, taken from reference TRBV5-1 and TRBJ2-7): KAGVTQTPRYLIKTRGQQVTLSCSPISGHRSVSWYQQTPGQGLQFLFEYFSETQRNKGNFPGRFSGRQFSNSRSEMNVSTLELGDSALYLCASSLVADEQYFGPGTRLTVT.

This clone was seen more than once but under ten times. This chain uses TRBV30 with TRBJ2-1; the D gene is possibly TRBD2 (6 bases). This CDR3 is built from 16 residues. Trimming left V 5 bases short and J 3 bases short, with 20 bases between. Germline V gives CDR1 GTSNPN, CDR2 SVGIG (reference sequence). CDR3 sequence: CAWSPLGLASYNEQFF. As DNA, the CDR3 is TGTGCCTGGTCCCCCCTTGGGCTAGCGAGCTACAATGAGCAGTTCTTC.